This T cell receptor (beta chain) stems from a study of blood T cell repertoires in COVID-19 (dated by TCRdb to about 2020). With respect to the entire study: Samples covering the acute and convalescent phases of COVID-19 were provided by collaborators in the United States, Italy and Spain. Samples came from the ongoing ImmuneRACE study (first 160 participants) plus 1,254 subjects from 6 global collaborators. Deeply sampled blood TCRbeta repertoires from subjects exposed to, actively infected with, or recovered from COVID-19 were included in the dataset. The prospective study material was composed of cDNA or gDNA derived from T cells, B-cell-depleted T cells, or PBMCs. The repertoires were released in a freely available public database meant as a resource for research on the immune response to SARS-CoV-2. Sample metadata almost always included a de-identified subject ID, COVID-19 status, age in years and sex. HLA class I and class II types, where available, came from metadata supplied by the sample provider rather than from assay-based typing. Study-level results and caveats: The amount of clinical and demographic metadata varied by source and participant and was provided uncurated.

Samples from volunteer blood donors who had recovered from COVID-19 were contributed by a second Seattle source. Collaborating institutions collected whole blood in K2EDTA tubes following their own protocols. For TCRbeta analysis, collaborators shipped samples as frozen whole blood, isolated PBMCs, or DNA extracted from either of those sample types. CDR1 ENHRY and CDR2 SYGVKD were looked up in the germline V gene. The CDR3 sequence holds 13 residues, the cysteine and phenylalanine included. Left in the record is the CDR3 DNA by itself, 39 bases read in frame from the first base. V is pared back by 3 bases and J by 4 bases, with 9 bases lying between the germline termini. In the case of this clone: Its target antigen remains unknown. Nothing much larger sits one base from this clone, and base qualities are not available.

TCRbeta CDR3 regions were amplified from genomic DNA by means of the immunoSEQ Assay, a bias-controlled multiplex PCR. As for how the authors treated the data: Nucleated cell counts per sample were estimated from amplification of reference gene primers within the assay. To quantify the absolute abundance of each unique TCRbeta CDR3 rearrangement, sequence reads were collapsed and filtered. Productive Simpson clonality was computed per sample as the square root of Simpson's diversity index over productive rearrangements. Imported from immuneACCESS, the table was reduced by TCRdb to in-frame sequences with V and J called. These copies leave out some clones; in studies compared against another copy, an unresolved V gene accounts for under half, and the cause of the remainder is not known. V, J and clone size derive from that table, while D and trimming were established from the DNA sequence. In this sample the table shows around 200,000 clones, around nine tenths of which occur a single time. The top ten constitute about 0.96% of the sample.

The sequence links TRBV10-3 to TRBJ1-1; the best D guess is TRBD1, with 6 bases matching. The specimen sequenced was peripheral blood. The clonotype comes from a woman younger than 35 who had recovered from COVID-19. For the CDR3, the sequence is CAISDRGGTEAFF. The nucleotides are TGTGCCATCAGTGACAGGGGTGGCACTGAAGCTTTCTTT.